Each of the 26 T cell receptor beta chains below was sequenced from the same sample in a study of blood T cell repertoires in COVID-19 (dated by TCRdb to about 2020). The method was the immunoSEQ multiplex PCR assay. This is the immuneACCESS table as TCRdb keeps it, with only in-frame sequences that have V and J called. A part of the clones is gone; compared with another copy, unresolved V genes explain less than half, and the rest is unexplained. The sample table lists some 65,000 clones, 65% to 85% of them with a count of one. The ten largest clones take up approximately 6% of the sample. The sample taken for sequencing was peripheral blood. These receptors were collected from a woman between 70 and 85 years old with acute or convalescent COVID-19.

This chain connects TRBV5-1 to TRBJ2-7; 10 nucleotides line up with TRBD1. Germline CDR1 SGHRS, CDR2 YFSETQ. The CDR3 is 14 residues long. The junction had 2 bases not matched to a gene; V was cut back by 3 bases and J by 2 bases. The CDR3 sequence: CASSWGQGTYEQYF. CDR3 DNA: TGCGCCAGCAGCTGGGGACAGGGGACCTACGAGCAGTACTTC.

CDR3 coding DNA: TGCGCCAGCAGCCAAGGTAGCGCCGGTTTGAGGCCCCAGCATTTT. This translates into CASSQGSAGLRPQHF. This sequence joins TRBV4-1 and TRBJ1-5; D is unclear. Germline lookup yields CDR1 MGHRA and CDR2 YSYEKL. Trimming cost V 1 base and J 9 bases, with 16 bases left between them. The CDR3 has 15 residues.

The rearrangement uses TRBV11-2 and TRBJ2-5; 8 bases fit TRBD2. J was trimmed by 2 bases and V by 1 base; bases with no gene match: 3. The germline V gene encodes CDR1 SGHAT and CDR2 FQNNGV. The CDR3 sequence is 15 residues long. CDR3 nucleotides: TGTGCCAGCAGCTTAGTTACGGGGGGGCAAGAGACCCAGTACTTC. Protein product: CASSLVTGGQETQYF.

The chain has TRBV5-1 and TRBJ2-1; 12 bases align to TRBD2. Trimming cost V 0 bases and J 7 bases; bases outside gene matches: 2. This CDR3 comprises 15 residues. CDR1 SGHRS and CDR2 YFSETQ come from the germline V gene. In nucleotides, the CDR3 is TGCGCCAGCAGCTTGGCGCTAGCGGGGGGGAATGAGCAGTTCTTC. It is translated as CASSLALAGGNEQFF.

This clone was detected only a few times. The rearrangement uses TRBV5-1 and TRBJ2-6, with a weak D call TRBD2 (5 bases). Germline CDR1 SGHRS, CDR2 YFSETQ. Trimming removed 0 bases from V and 4 bases from J, with 14 bases in between. The CDR3 runs 17 residues. In nucleotides, the CDR3 is TGCGCCAGCAGCTTGGTCTTGAGGGTATCAGGGGCCAACGTCCTGACTTTC. Residues: CASSLVLRVSGANVLTF.

The chain recombines TRBV5-4 with TRBJ1-2; D uncertain. V lost 5 bases and J 2 bases, leaving 13 bases between the germline ends. The germline V gene encodes CDR1 SGHNT and CDR2 YYREEE (reference sequence). The CDR3 is 14 residues long. The CDR3 coding sequence is TGTGCCAGCAGGTCAAAAGTCGGGAACTATGGCTACACCTTC. Translating it yields CASRSKVGNYGYTF. Combining the CDR3 with reference TRBV5-4 and TRBJ1-2 gives the whole variable domain ETGVTQSPTHLIKTRGQQVTLRCSSQSGHNTVSWYQQALGQGPQFIFQYYREEENGRGNFPPRFSGLQFPNYSSELNVNALELDDSALYLCASRSKVGNYGYTFGSGTRLTVV.

The rearrangement uses TRBV13 and TRBJ2-7; 8 nucleotides line up with TRBD2. CDR3 length: 16 amino acids. The germline V gene has CDR1 PRHDT and CDR2 FYEKMQ (reference sequence). Trimming cost V 6 bases and J 6 bases; bases outside gene matches: 16. CDR3 coding DNA: TGTGCCAGCAGTCGTAGCGGGGACGGCCGGGGGTTCGAGCAGTACTTC. Protein sequence: CASSRSGDGRGFEQYF.

The sample holds a few counts of this clone. The chain carries TRBV25-1 and TRBJ1-2; TRBD1 agrees at 7 bases. The CDR3 sequence is 16 residues long. V trimming: 3 bases; J trimming: 7 bases; junction bases outside the gene matches: 14. Germline assignment: CDR1 MGHDK and CDR2 SYGVNS. This chain's CDR3 is CASSDPSLTGAAGYTF. CDR3 nucleotide sequence: TGTGCCAGCAGTGACCCATCCCTCACAGGGGCGGCTGGCTACACCTTC.

The J gene is TRBJ1-4, the V gene TRBV7-2, with unresolved D. The CDR3 length is 13 residues. The V end lost 2 bases, the J end lost 7 bases, and 8 bases lay between the germline ends. The germline V gene encodes CDR1 SGHTA and CDR2 FQGNSA. The CDR3 is CASSLSSGEKLFF. CDR3 DNA: TGTGCCAGCAGCTTATCGTCGGGTGAAAAACTGTTTTTT.

The rearrangement uses TRBV20-1 and TRBJ1-2, with 9 bases aligning to TRBD1. J lost 3 bases, V lost 3 bases, and 5 bases had no gene match. Germline CDR1 is DFQATT and CDR2 is SNEGSKA (reference sequence). CDR3 length equals 14 residues. The CDR3 here is CSASHRGPDYGYTF. CDR3 bases: TGCAGTGCTAGTCACAGGGGGCCTGACTATGGCTACACCTTC.

CDR3 DNA sequence: TGCGCCAGCAGCTTACGGACAGGGGAAATCTACGAGCAGTACTTC. Protein: CASSLRTGEIYEQYF. This chain links TRBV5-1 with TRBJ2-7; TRBD1 agrees at 9 bases. The CDR3 has 15 amino acids. The germline V gene has CDR1 SGHRS and CDR2 YFSETQ. The V segment lost 2 bases and the J segment 3 bases; nucleotides outside the gene matches: 6.

The chain employs TRBV21-1 and TRBJ1-3. TRBV21-1 is termed a pseudogene. The CDR3 spans 13 residues. CDR3 in amino acids: CASESRSGNTIYF. The CDR3 DNA reads as TGTGCCAGCGAGAGCCGCTCTGGAAACACCATATATTTT.

The CDR3 coding sequence is TGTGCCAGCAGTGAAGCGTCAGCCTACGAGCAGTACTTC. As protein: CASSEASAYEQYF. The rearrangement links TRBV6-1 to TRBJ2-7, with D uncertain. The germline V and J ends were trimmed by 0 bases and 2 bases, with 5 bases remaining between them. Germline CDR1 MNHNS, CDR2 SASEGT. The CDR3 totals 13 residues.

The rearrangement uses TRBV18 and TRBJ2-1, with 10 bases matching TRBD1. J was trimmed by 9 bases and V by 4 bases; bases with no gene match: 9. CDR3 length: 15 amino acids. CDR1 and CDR2 (germline): KGHSH, LQKENI. This chain's CDR3 is CASSQPSGDRGEQFF. CDR3 nucleotide sequence: TGTGCCAGCTCACAGCCAAGCGGGGACAGGGGTGAGCAGTTCTTC. Full variable domain (missing parts from reference TRBV18 and TRBJ2-1): NAGVMQNPRHLVRRRGQEARLRCSPMKGHSHVYWYRQLPEEGLKFMVYLQKENIIDESGMPKERFSAEFPKEGPSILRIQQVVRGDSAAYFCASSQPSGDRGEQFFGPGTRLTVL.

A remark on this clone: One end of the junction varies from germline; a read error may be responsible. The chain combines TRBV7-9 with TRBJ2-6; unclear D gene. CDR3 length: 14 residues. CDR1 SEHNR and CDR2 FQNEAQ come from the germline V gene (reference sequence). The CDR3, as DNA: TGTGTCAGCAGCCCGGGTCCCCCGGCCAACGTCCTGACTTTC. Protein: CVSSPGPPANVLTF.

J is TRBJ2-5 and V is TRBV5-4; 16 nucleotides line up with TRBD2. Germline CDR1 is SGHNT and CDR2 is YYREEE (reference sequence). The CDR3 sequence is 16 residues long. Trimming at V came to 3 bases and at J to 3 bases, leaving 2 bases not matched to a gene. CDR3 in DNA: TGTGCCAGCAGCTCAGGGACTAGCGGGGGGGAAGAGACCCAGTACTTC. Translated, it gives CASSSGTSGGEETQYF.

The chain couples TRBV19 to TRBJ2-7, with 9 bases that match TRBD2. The CDR3 totals 16 residues. Germline V gene lookup returns CDR1 LNHDA and CDR2 SQIVND (reference sequence). The V segment lost 5 bases and the J segment 2 bases; nucleotides outside the gene matches: 10. Here the CDR3 DNA reads TGTGCCAGTAGTTCCTTTAGCGGGGGACCCGCCTACGAGCAGTACTTC. Protein sequence: CASSSFSGGPAYEQYF.

CDR3 sequence: CASSVTLGTTTDEQFF. CDR3 nucleotide sequence: TGTGCCAGCAGCGTAACACTCGGGACTACCACGGATGAGCAGTTCTTC. V is TRBV7-2 and J is TRBJ2-1; 7 nucleotides match TRBD2. This CDR3 has 16 residues. CDR1 is SGHTA, CDR2 FQGNSA, per germline. With V trimmed by 5 bases and J by 8 bases, 15 bases remained unmatched.

The chain employs TRBV15 and TRBJ2-5, with 8 bases that match TRBD1. With V trimmed by 2 bases and J by 5 bases, 10 bases remained unmatched. The CDR3 covers 16 residues. Germline loops: CDR1 LNHNV, CDR2 YYDKDF (reference sequence). CDR3 sequence: CATSRPASGGGETQYF. The CDR3 nucleotides are TGTGCCACCAGCAGACCCGCCTCAGGGGGCGGGGAGACCCAGTACTTC. The full variable domain, rest sourced from reference TRBV15 and TRBJ2-5, is DAMVIQNPRYQVTQFGKPVTLSCSQTLNHNVMYWYQQKSSQAPKLLFHYYDKDFNNEADTPDNFQSRRPNTSFCFLDIRSPGLGDTAMYLCATSRPASGGGETQYFGPGTRLLVL.

This chain uses TRBV10-3 with TRBJ1-2; 8 bases agree with TRBD1. Per germline, CDR1 ENHRY and CDR2 SYGVKD. The length of the CDR3 is 16 residues. The trim removed 2 bases at V and 2 bases at J, leaving 7 bases unmatched. The CDR3 DNA reads TGTGCCATCAGTGAGCACGGGACAGGCGGAAACTATGGCTACACCTTC. This translates into CAISEHGTGGNYGYTF.

This CDR3 is CASAVVGVGYTF. The CDR3 DNA reads TGTGCCAGCGCCGTTGTCGGGGTAGGCTACACCTTC. The chain has TRBV28 and TRBJ1-2; no definite D call. The CDR3 runs 12 residues. Germline CDR1 is MDHEN and CDR2 is SYDVKM. Trimming removed 8 bases from V and 8 bases from J, with 15 bases in between.

This chain uses TRBV5-1 with TRBJ1-4, with D maybe TRBD1 (5 bases). The germline V gene has CDR1 SGHRS and CDR2 YFSETQ. CDR3 length equals 13 residues. V lost 5 bases, J lost 3 bases, and 8 bases lay in between. CDR3 loop: CASRGDPNEKLFF. CDR3 bases: TGCGCCAGCAGAGGGGATCCTAATGAAAAACTGTTTTTT. Full variable domain (remainder filled in from reference TRBV5-1 and TRBJ1-4): KAGVTQTPRYLIKTRGQQVTLSCSPISGHRSVSWYQQTPGQGLQFLFEYFSETQRNKGNFPGRFSGRQFSNSRSEMNVSTLELGDSALYLCASRGDPNEKLFFGSGTQLSVL.

This chain connects TRBV15 to TRBJ1-6, with D unresolved. Trimming took off 3 bases at V and 7 bases at J, with 7 bases between the two ends. CDR3 size: 13 residues. In germline, CDR1 is LNHNV, CDR2 YYDKDF (reference sequence). The CDR3 nucleotides are TGTGCCACCAGCAGGGCCGTCAATTCACCCCTCCACTTT. Amino acids: CATSRAVNSPLHF.

The chain has TRBV7-3 and TRBJ2-3, with D perhaps matching TRBD2 (6 bases). The V gene's germline CDR1 is SGHTA and CDR2 FQGTGA. The V end was cut by 9 bases, the J end by 2 bases, with 15 bases between. The CDR3 length is 14 residues. The CDR3 DNA is TGTGCCAGTAACTACGGGGGACTCACAGATACGCAGTATTTT. Amino acids: CASNYGGLTDTQYF. The whole variable domain, remainder taken from reference TRBV7-3 and TRBJ2-3, is GAGVSQTPSNKVTEKGKYVELRCDPISGHTALYWYRQSLGQGPEFLIYFQGTGAADDSGLPNDRFFAVRPEGSVSTLKIQRTERGDSAVYLCASNYGGLTDTQYFGPGTRLTVL.

The CDR3 nucleotides are TGTGCCGGCACCCCTTCGCCTAGCGGGGCCACAGATACGCAGTATTTT. Its translation is CAGTPSPSGATDTQYF. The chain joins TRBV11-3 to TRBJ2-3, with 9 bases lining up with TRBD2. This CDR3 is 16 amino acids long. Germline CDR1 is SGHNT and CDR2 is YENEEA. V shed 11 bases, J shed 2 bases, and the junction held 14 bases outside the gene matches.

V usage is TRBV18 and J usage is TRBJ2-7; D unclear. The CDR3 has 13 amino acids. The V end lost 1 base, the J end lost 4 bases, and 8 bases lay between the germline ends. Germline-derived CDR1 and CDR2 are KGHSH and LQKENI. The CDR3 is CASSPQETYEQYF. CDR3 nucleotide sequence: TGTGCCAGCTCACCACAAGAGACATACGAGCAGTACTTC.